Presented here are 15 T cell receptor beta chains from one specimen sequenced in a study of blood T cell repertoires in COVID-19. Only in-frame clones appear in the TCRdb table, and some are missing; sequencing was by immunoSEQ multiplex PCR. The sample lists fewer than 110,000 clones, approximately 84% occurring once. The sequenced material came from peripheral blood. Receptors were obtained from a human donor in a cohort sampled during active or convalescent COVID-19.

The chain recombines TRBV5-1 with TRBJ1-4, with 7 bases aligning to TRBD1. This CDR3 contains 16 residues. Germline CDR1 and CDR2: SGHRS and YFSETQ. Germline trimming cut 0 bases from V and 7 bases from J; bases unmatched to any gene: 9. The CDR3 bases are TGCGCCAGCAGCTTGGAGGGACCCCCAGGGGGTGAAAAACTGTTTTTT. This encodes CASSLEGPPGGEKLFF.

The chain has TRBV15 and TRBJ2-7; 7 bases align to TRBD1. J gave up 8 bases and V 3 bases, and 7 bases lay outside the gene matches. The CDR3 runs 13 residues. The V gene's germline CDR1 is LNHNV and CDR2 YYDKDF (reference sequence). As DNA, the CDR3 is TGTGCCACCAGCAGCCTCGACAGGGTTAAGCAGTACTTC. The encoded protein is CATSSLDRVKQYF.

The gene calls are TRBV5-5 and TRBJ1-1; 10 bases are shared with TRBD1. V was clipped by 4 bases and J by 4 bases; unmatched bases: 10. Germline V gene lookup returns CDR1 SGHKS and CDR2 YYEKEE (reference sequence). This CDR3 contains 16 residues. The CDR3 reads CASSPGTGVLGTEAFF. For the CDR3, the DNA is TGTGCCAGCAGCCCCGGGACAGGGGTGCTTGGCACTGAAGCTTTCTTT. Full variable domain (remainder filled in from reference TRBV5-5 and TRBJ1-1): DAGVTQSPTHLIKTRGQQVTLRCSPISGHKSVSWYQQVLGQGPQFIFQYYEKEERGRGNFPDRFSARQFPNYSSELNVNALLLGDSALYLCASSPGTGVLGTEAFFGQGTRLTVV.

This rearrangement joins TRBV5-1 to TRBJ2-2; 12 bases map to TRBD2. Losses at the gene ends were 8 bases for V and 7 bases for J; bases not matched to a gene: 6. CDR1 SGHRS and CDR2 YFSETQ come from the germline V gene. The CDR3 spans 14 residues. The CDR3 bases are TGCGCCAGTCGACTAGCGGGGGAGTACGGGGAGCTGTTTTTT. Translating gives CASRLAGEYGELFF.

The genes are TRBV24-1 and TRBJ1-1; the D gene is possibly TRBD1 (6 bases). Germline loops: CDR1 KGHDR, CDR2 SFDVKD. The CDR3 is 14 amino acids. The V and J ends lost 8 bases and 2 bases respectively, with 14 bases between them. CDR3 sequence (DNA): TGTGCCACCAAAACAGGGATAAGCAACACTGAAGCTTTCTTT. Translated, it gives CATKTGISNTEAFF.

In this sample, this clone turned up a few times. Within the sample, other DNA sequences also encode this same CDR3. Here the CDR3 reads CASSSGVNTEAFF. The CDR3 nucleotides read TGTGCCAGCAGTTCAGGGGTGAACACTGAAGCTTTCTTT. The rearrangement uses TRBV28 and TRBJ1-1; possibly TRBD1 for D (6 bases). V was trimmed by 4 bases and J by 0 bases, leaving 6 bases between them. This CDR3 region has 13 residues. Germline V gives CDR1 MDHEN, CDR2 SYDVKM. The full variable domain, in which reference TRBV28 and TRBJ1-1 provide the parts outside the CDR3, is DVKVTQSSRYLVKRTGEKVFLECVQDMDHENMFWYRQDPGLGLRLIYFSYDVKMKEKGDIPEGYSVSREKKERFSLILESASTNQTSMYLCASSSGVNTEAFFGQGTRLTVV.

J is TRBJ1-6 and V is TRBV9; D unresolved. Trimming stripped 0 bases from V and 7 bases from J, with 14 bases between. The germline CDR1 and CDR2 sequences are SGDLS and YYNGEE. This CDR3 comprises 16 residues. CDR3 sequence (DNA): TGTGCCAGCAGCGTAGGGCCCCATACCGAAAATTCACCCCTCCACTTT. It translates to CASSVGPHTENSPLHF.

This chain joins TRBV5-6 and TRBJ1-1; 8 nucleotides align to TRBD1. This CDR3 comprises 14 residues. V was pared by 4 bases and J by 3 bases, with 5 bases of the junction left unmatched. The V gene's germline CDR1 is SGHDT and CDR2 YYEEEE. The CDR3 bases are TGTGCCAGCAGCCTGGGACAGGCCGACACTGAAGCTTTCTTT. Amino acid sequence: CASSLGQADTEAFF.

The chain joins TRBV19 to TRBJ2-5; no definite D call. Trimming left V 4 bases short and J 4 bases short, with 13 bases between. The CDR3 extends over 14 amino acids. Germline V gene sequence: CDR1 LNHDA, CDR2 SQIVND (reference sequence). CDR3 nucleotide sequence: TGTGCCAGTAGTAACGGCTTCAGACTAGAGACCCAGTACTTC. Residues: CASSNGFRLETQYF. The full variable domain, its missing parts supplied by reference TRBV19 and TRBJ2-5, is DGGITQSPKYLFRKEGQNVTLSCEQNLNHDAMYWYRQDPGQGLRLIYYSQIVNDFQKGDIAEGYSVSREKKESFPLTVTSAQKNPTAFYLCASSNGFRLETQYFGPGTRLLVL.

The chain carries TRBV11-2 and TRBJ2-2, with 11 bases identical to TRBD1. V lost 2 bases, J lost 6 bases, and 14 bases stayed unmatched. The CDR3 loop spans 19 amino acids. From germline, CDR1 is SGHAT and CDR2 FQNNGV. CDR3 sequence: CASSLRGGRTGGGPGELFF. As DNA, the CDR3 is TGTGCCAGCAGCTTAAGGGGAGGGCGGACAGGGGGCGGGCCCGGGGAGCTGTTTTTT.

This clone was detected a few times. The V and J genes are TRBV9 and TRBJ2-3; D not certain. This CDR3 spans 15 amino acids. Trimming pared 3 bases from V and 2 bases from J, leaving 13 bases between. The germline CDR1 and CDR2 sequences are SGDLS and YYNGEE. The CDR3, as DNA: TGTGCCAGCAGCGACCCTAGGCTTGTCACAGATACGCAGTATTTT. It encodes CASSDPRLVTDTQYF.

This clone was found a few times. This chain uses TRBV12-3 or TRBV12-4 with TRBJ2-5, with D hard to call. V lost 4 bases and J 6 bases, leaving 9 bases between the germline ends. This CDR3 is built from 12 residues. CDR3 in amino acids: CASSSRVKTQYF. CDR3 in DNA: TGTGCCAGCAGTTCAAGAGTAAAGACCCAGTACTTC.

J is TRBJ1-5 and V is TRBV6-7; possible D gene TRBD1, 5 bases. TRBV6-7 is placed among ORFs of uncertain function. The CDR3 totals 15 residues. The V and J ends lost 1 base and 5 bases respectively, with 12 bases between them. CDR3 nucleotides: TGTGCCAGCAGTTACTTGCCAGGGCGTTATCAGCCCCAGCATTTT. Amino acids: CASSYLPGRYQPQHF.

The chain has TRBV9 and TRBJ2-3; 8 positions agree with TRBD1. This CDR3 is built from 15 residues. The ends lost 0 bases at V and 6 bases at J; junction bases unmatched: 6. Germline CDR1 and CDR2: SGDLS and YYNGEE. In DNA, the CDR3 is TGTGCCAGCAGCGTAGAGGGACAGGACACGGATACGCAGTATTTT. It codes for CASSVEGQDTDTQYF.

The gene calls are TRBV27 and TRBJ2-1; D possibly corresponds to TRBD1 (6 bases). CDR1 and CDR2 from the germline V gene are MNHEY and SMNVEV (reference sequence). The CDR3 has 14 residues. V lost 10 bases and J lost 3, with 16 bases in between. The CDR3 here is CATCRDILYNEQFF. The DNA of the CDR3 is TGTGCCACCTGTCGGGACATTCTCTACAATGAGCAGTTCTTC.